This T cell receptor (beta chain) derives from a study of shared T cell receptors in the human thymus. The protocol was immunoSEQ multiplex PCR, while the TCRdb copy is restricted to in-frame clones and leaves out a portion. The sample consists of hundreds of thousands of clones, approximately 88% of them appearing once. This CDR3 contains 17 residues. J was trimmed by 0 bases and V by 1 base; bases with no gene match: 7. Per germline, CDR1 LGHNT and CDR2 FRNRAP. This sample was also put to use in a study of human thymus T cells. As that report states: All donors were healthy Finnish infants who were undergoing corrective surgery to treat congenital heart defects. Thymus tissue was removed during corrective cardiac surgery. V and J genes seemed to be used with bias in thymic and blood repertoires. Overlap was high between thymic repertoires from unrelated individuals, as reported in related research.

V gene TRBV12-5 combines with J gene TRBJ1-1, with 8 nucleotides matching TRBD1. The sequencing sample was made of thymocytes. This sequence originates from a boy under two years old with a congenital heart defect. CDR3 DNA sequence: TGTGCTAGTGGTTTGGGGGGGACAGGCAGCATGAACACTGAAGCTTTCTTT. Protein: CASGLGGTGSMNTEAFF.